These T cell receptor beta chains were read from a single sample in a study of blood T cell repertoires in COVID-19. The repertoire was sequenced with immunoSEQ multiplex PCR; TCRdb's copy has only in-frame clones and lacks some. In the table there are 100,000 to 150,000 clones, about 85% of which are singletons. Sequencing was done on a sample of peripheral blood. The receptors were gathered from an elderly man with active or convalescent COVID-19. CDR3s include the opening cysteine and the closing phenylalanine or tryptophan. D genes are given only for firm matches. The size of a clone is reported for some rows only, either as once, few or many, or as a class for expanded clones.

>TRBJ2-2|TRBD2|TRBV3-1/TRBV3-2|.
CASSQVAGGWRGELFF
TGTGCCAGCAGCCAAGTAGCGGGAGGGTGGAGAGGGGAGCTGTTTTTT
>TRBJ2-6|.|TRBV5-1|.
CASRRQNSGANVLTF
TGCGCCAGCAGGAGACAGAACTCTGGGGCCAACGTCCTGACTTTC
>TRBJ2-2|TRBD1|TRBV27|once
CASSPRQGSTGELFF
TGTGCCAGCAGCCCTAGACAGGGTAGCACCGGGGAGCTGTTTTTT
>TRBJ2-5|TRBD2|TRBV5-1|.
CASSLGRGRQETQYF
TGCGCCAGCAGCTTGGGGCGCGGGAGGCAAGAGACCCAGTACTTC
>TRBJ2-3|TRBD2|TRBV12-5|.
CASGLVLSGVTDTQYF
TGTGCTAGTGGTTTGGTACTAAGCGGGGTCACAGATACGCAGTATTTT
>TRBJ1-4|.|TRBV10-3|.
CAISDPAPQGEKLFF
TGTGCCATCAGTGATCCGGCACCACAGGGTGAAAAACTGTTTTTT
>TRBJ2-7|.|TRBV18|.
CASSPSQGGAYEQYF
TGTGCCAGCTCACCGTCACAGGGGGGGGCCTACGAGCAGTACTTC
>TRBJ1-3|.|TRBV10-2|.
CASGGGAAQGNTIYF
TGCGCCAGCGGGGGAGGGGCAGCTCAAGGAAACACCATATATTTT
>TRBJ2-7|TRBD1|TRBV6-4|.
CASSDFGLDTGQGEYEQYF
TGTGCCAGCAGTGACTTTGGGTTGGATACTGGACAGGGGGAATACGAGCAGTACTTC
>TRBJ1-1|.|TRBV30|many
CAWGGGNTEAFF
TGTGCCTGGGGAGGAGGCAACACTGAAGCTTTCTTT
>TRBJ2-5|TRBD2|TRBV5-4|.
CASKSVGGSTAETQYF
TGTGCCAGCAAAAGTGTGGGCGGGAGCACGGCAGAGACCCAGTACTTC
>TRBJ1-6|.|TRBV9|few
CASSAGGRGLPLHF
TGTGCCAGCAGCGCGGGTGGCAGGGGATTACCCCTCCACTTT
>TRBJ2-5|.|TRBV4-2|.
CASSQEPGEETQYF
TGTGCCAGCAGCCAAGAGCCCGGGGAAGAGACCCAGTACTTC
>TRBJ2-2|.|TRBV30|.
CAWNALDTNTGELFF
TGTGCCTGGAATGCCCTCGACACGAACACCGGGGAGCTGTTTTTT
>TRBJ1-1|TRBD1|TRBV28|.
CASSSTGTNTEAFF
TGTGCCAGCAGTTCGACAGGGACCAACACTGAAGCTTTCTTT
>TRBJ2-1|TRBD2|TRBV6-6|few
CASSRLGTSGTLLSYNEQFF
TGTGCCAGCAGCCGCCTGGGCACTAGCGGGACTCTCCTCTCCTACAATGAGCAGTTCTTC
>TRBJ2-1|.|TRBV21-1|.
CASSKYDRDDNEQFF
TGTGCCAGCAGCAAATATGACAGGGACGACAATGAGCAGTTCTTC
>TRBJ1-1|TRBD1|TRBV27|few
CASSSTQGTEAFF
TGTGCCAGCAGTTCCACACAGGGGACTGAAGCTTTCTTT